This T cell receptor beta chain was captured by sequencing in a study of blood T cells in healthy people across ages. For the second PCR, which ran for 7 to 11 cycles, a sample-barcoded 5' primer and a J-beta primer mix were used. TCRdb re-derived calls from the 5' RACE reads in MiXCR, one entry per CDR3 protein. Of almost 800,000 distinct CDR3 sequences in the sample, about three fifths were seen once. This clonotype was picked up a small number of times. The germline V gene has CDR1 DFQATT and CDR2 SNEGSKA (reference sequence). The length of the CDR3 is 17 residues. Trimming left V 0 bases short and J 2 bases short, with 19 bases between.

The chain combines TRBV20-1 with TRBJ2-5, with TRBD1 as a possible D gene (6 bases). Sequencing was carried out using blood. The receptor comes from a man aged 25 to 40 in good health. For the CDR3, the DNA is TGCAGTGCTAGAGATCGGGACAAAACAAGTTATCAAGAGACCCAGTACTTC. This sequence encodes CSARDRDKTSYQETQYF.